This T cell receptor beta chain emerged from a study of blood T cell repertoires in COVID-19. Enrolled through a virtual design, the participants were between 18 and 89 years of age and came from approximately 25 US areas. Cohort assignment relied on participant-reported clinical history. Before being deemed recovered, Cohort 3 donors had two negative PCRs, clearance, or symptom resolution. This CDR3 region has 14 residues. Germline assignment: CDR1 SEHNR and CDR2 FQNEAQ (reference sequence). Trimming cost V 4 bases and J 8 bases, with 17 bases left between them. Here immunoSEQ multiplex PCR was the method, and the copy in TCRdb shows in-frame clones only, minus some. In the table there are about 180,000 clones, more than 80% of which are singletons.

This chain links TRBV7-9 with TRBJ1-2, with D maybe TRBD1 (5 bases). This receptor was obtained from a man aged 35 to 55 who had recovered from COVID-19. The sample was PBMCs or T cells enriched from blood (not recorded which). For the CDR3, the DNA is TGTGCCAGCAGCTCGATCATACAGGTGGAGGGCTACACCTTC. It is translated as CASSSIIQVEGYTF.